Shown below are 8 T cell receptor beta chains from a single sample sequenced in a study of T-cell memory formation after mild COVID-19. MiXCR was run by TCRdb on the 5' RACE reads, yielding one entry per CDR3 protein. The sample shows 300,000 to 400,000 distinct CDR3 sequences, 25% to 30% of them seen only once. The source material was PBMCs or a T cell subset sorted from them (not recorded which). Receptors originate from an adult woman who had mild COVID-19 (a few samples of this study predate the infection). Cell type and time point are not known.

A few counts support this clonotype. This chain links TRBV9 with TRBJ1-4; D call uncertain. With 0 bases removed from V and 7 bases from J, the gap between germline ends came to 7 bases. Germline loops: CDR1 SGDLS, CDR2 YYNGEE. The CDR3 runs to 13 residues. CDR3 sequence: CASSVGSGEKLFF. CDR3 sequence (DNA): TGTGCCAGCAGCGTAGGGTCGGGTGAAAAACTGTTTTTT.

This clonotype came up a few times. As DNA, the CDR3 is TGTGCCAGCAGCTTGACGGACGGGGGCCAAACCTTC. As protein: CASSLTDGGQTF. The rearrangement uses TRBV7-9 and TRBJ1-2; possible D gene TRBD1, 6 bases. CDR1 SEHNR and CDR2 FQNEAQ come from the germline V gene (reference sequence). This CDR3 has 12 residues. Trimming removed 3 bases from V and 14 bases from J, with 16 bases in between.

Only a few counts were recorded for this clonotype. This chain joins TRBV20-1 and TRBJ1-6; no clear D. V lost 3 bases to trimming and J lost 0 bases, with 12 bases between them. Germline V gene data show CDR1 as DFQATT and CDR2 as SNEGSKA (reference sequence). This CDR3 is built from 16 residues. The CDR3 reads CSARTPASSYNSPLHF. In nucleotides, the CDR3 is TGCAGTGCTAGGACTCCGGCGAGCTCCTATAATTCACCCCTCCACTTT.

In this sample, this clonotype turned up a few times. The chain couples TRBV6-1 to TRBJ2-5; D is ambiguous. The CDR3 loop spans 15 amino acids. Germline V gene data show CDR1 as MNHNS and CDR2 as SASEGT. V lost 3 bases, J lost 2 bases, and 13 bases lay in between. CDR3 DNA sequence: TGTGCCAGCAGTGACAGAACCGGCGGTCAAGAGACCCAGTACTTC. Amino acids: CASSDRTGGQETQYF.

This chain's CDR3 is CASRTMLTSLGDTQYF. CDR3 bases: TGTGCCAGCAGAACGATGCTGACTAGCCTAGGCGATACGCAGTATTTT. J is TRBJ2-3 and V is TRBV12-3 or TRBV12-4; 7 nucleotides align to TRBD2. The CDR3 spans 16 residues. V shed 6 bases, J shed 6 bases, and the junction held 15 bases outside the gene matches.

This clonotype was found a few times. J is TRBJ2-3 and V is TRBV24-1, with D hard to call. Germline V gene sequence: CDR1 KGHDR, CDR2 SFDVKD. CDR3 length: 12 residues. V lost 2 bases, J lost 4 bases, and 3 bases lay in between. The CDR3 sequence is CATSDYSDTQYF. Here the CDR3 DNA reads TGTGCCACCAGTGATTATTCAGATACGCAGTATTTT.

V is TRBV5-1 and J is TRBJ2-7; perhaps TRBD1 as D (6 bases). The CDR3 sequence is 15 residues long. From germline, CDR1 is SGHRS and CDR2 YFSETQ. V dropped 0 bases and J dropped 5 bases, with 15 bases sitting between them. CDR3 region: CASSLGRQGSHEQYF. In DNA, the CDR3 is TGCGCCAGCAGCTTGGGTCGGCAGGGGAGCCACGAGCAGTACTTC. Variable domain in full (rest from reference TRBV5-1 and TRBJ2-7): KAGVTQTPRYLIKTRGQQVTLSCSPISGHRSVSWYQQTPGQGLQFLFEYFSETQRNKGNFPGRFSGRQFSNSRSEMNVSTLELGDSALYLCASSLGRQGSHEQYFGPGTRLTVT.

This chain links TRBV7-9 with TRBJ1-2; possibly TRBD1 for D (6 bases). The V gene lost 7 bases and the J gene lost 3 bases, with 9 bases spanning the gap. Germline assignment: CDR1 SEHNR and CDR2 FQNEAQ (reference sequence). This CDR3 contains 12 residues. DNA of the CDR3: TGTGCCAGCAACAGGGCCTACTATGGCTACACCTTC. Translated: CASNRAYYGYTF.